This T cell receptor beta chain was identified during a study of blood T cell repertoires in COVID-19 (TCRdb year 2020). As for the study more broadly: Samples covering the acute and convalescent phases of COVID-19 were provided by collaborators in the United States, Italy and Spain. The dataset comprised deeply sampled blood TCRbeta repertoires from subjects exposed to, actively infected with, or recovered from COVID-19. A freely available public database, intended as a resource for researchers studying the immune response to SARS-CoV-2, is where the repertoires were released. Samples were obtained from the ongoing ImmuneRACE study (first 160 participants) and from roughly 1,300 subjects provided by 6 global collaborators. A de-identified subject ID, COVID-19 status, age in years and sex were almost always included in the sample metadata. The prospective study material was composed of cDNA or gDNA derived from T cells, B-cell-depleted T cells, or PBMCs. Where HLA class I and class II types were available, the types were taken from metadata supplied by the sample provider, not from assay-based typing.

A distance of 16 bases separates the germline ends of V and J, which lose 2 bases and 8 bases respectively. The CDR3 sequence holds 14 residues, the cysteine and phenylalanine included. CDR3 DNA only is kept here, 42 bases in frame from base 1. Sequences SGHKS (CDR1) and YYEKEE (CDR2) are obtained from the germline V gene (reference sequence). The paper as a whole reports these results and caveats: The amount of clinical and demographic metadata varied by source and participant and was provided uncurated.

TCRbeta CDR3 regions were amplified from genomic DNA by means of the immunoSEQ Assay, a bias-controlled multiplex PCR. The paper's processing steps were these. Within the assay, amplification of reference gene primers was used to estimate how many nucleated cells each sample contained. To quantify the absolute abundance of each unique TCRbeta CDR3 rearrangement, sequence reads were collapsed and filtered. Productive Simpson clonality was computed per sample as the square root of Simpson's diversity index over productive rearrangements. This immuneACCESS table, as held by TCRdb, lists in-frame sequences with V and J called but not all clones. Of the missing ones, under half trace to an unresolved V gene in checked studies; the others have no known cause. That table supplies the V and J calls and clone size; D and trimming were determined from the DNA. In all, the sample holds 150,000 to 250,000 clones, and more than 65% of those were seen once. The top ten hold roughly 7% of the sample.

On this clone: This clone's antigen is unknown. Per-base qualities were not stored, and no clone one base away is much larger.

Participants in the prospective study were enrolled through a virtual design, were aged roughly 18 to 95 years, and lived in approximately 25 United States geographic areas. In the prospective study, participants were assigned to cohorts based on the clinical history participants reported in a screening survey and a study questionnaire. Recovered participants in ImmuneRACE Cohort 3 were defined by two consecutive negative NP/OP PCR tests, clearance by a healthcare professional, or resolution of symptoms. In the prospective study, mobile phlebotomists collected whole blood, serum and a nasopharyngeal or oropharyngeal swab from each participant. Participants in the prospective study had the option to provide additional blood draws and questionnaires over a roughly 2-month period. Prospective study blood samples were shipped either frozen or at room temperature before DNA extraction.

Recombination linked TRBV5-5 to TRBJ1-2; the D gene cannot be named for sure. The source material was PBMCs or T cells enriched from blood (not recorded which). The sequence derives from a middle-aged man who had recovered from COVID-19. The sequence in DNA is TGTGCCAGCAGCTTCGAAGTCCGGGTGGAAGGCTACACCTTC. Its protein is CASSFEVRVEGYTF.